The 20 T cell receptor beta chains given below trace back to one sample, sequenced in a study of OX40 agonist ivuxolimab in advanced cancers. TCRdb's copy holds only in-frame clones and misses some; the assay was immunoSEQ multiplex PCR. The data show some 91,000 clones, around 87% seen once. Sequencing was performed on CD4+ or CD8+ T cells sorted from blood, taken in a trial of the OX40 agonist ivuxolimab. Receptor source: an adult with an advanced solid tumor such as melanoma, head and neck, liver or kidney cancer.

The V and J genes are TRBV7-8 and TRBJ2-7, with 9 bases matching TRBD2. The CDR3 contains 15 residues. From germline, CDR1 is SGHVS and CDR2 FQNEAQ. Germline trimming cut 1 base from V and 3 bases from J; bases unmatched to any gene: 4. The CDR3 here is CASSLGLAGSYEQYF. DNA of the CDR3: TGTGCCAGCAGCTTAGGGCTAGCGGGAAGCTACGAGCAGTACTTC.

This sequence joins TRBV21-1 and TRBJ2-3; TRBD2, as called in the table, went unchecked against the DNA. TRBV21-1 is a known pseudogene. The CDR3 runs to 17 residues. The CDR3 is CASTRMTAFCGPDTQYF. The CDR3 DNA follows: TGTGCCAGCACCCGAATGACGGCTTTTTGCGGCCCAGATACGCAGTATTTT.

The chain has TRBV7-9 and TRBJ2-4; D is uncertain. Germline V CDR1 and CDR2: SEHNR, FQNEAQ (reference sequence). Between the trimmed V and J ends, which lost 2 bases and 5 bases, there was a span of 13 bases. CDR3 length: 15 residues. This CDR3 is CASSLFTGLENIQYF. CDR3 bases: TGTGCCAGCAGCTTATTTACCGGGTTAGAAAACATTCAGTACTTC.

In this sample, this clone is medium-sized. The chain has TRBV25-1 and TRBJ2-1; 9 bases are a match to TRBD1. Per germline, CDR1 MGHDK and CDR2 SYGVNS. The CDR3 runs to 15 residues. The trim removed 2 bases at V and 8 bases at J, leaving 7 bases unmatched. This chain's CDR3 is CASSEAGTGIDEQFF. CDR3 bases: TGTGCCAGCAGTGAAGCCGGGACAGGGATAGATGAGCAGTTCTTC.

The chain carries TRBV5-1 and TRBJ2-6; 10 nucleotides match TRBD2. Trimming took 8 bases from V and 0 from J; bases not matched to a gene: 8. The germline CDR1 and CDR2 sequences are SGHRS and YFSETQ. The CDR3 sequence is 17 residues long. CDR3 protein: CARELAGFPSGANVLTF. The CDR3 nucleotides read TGCGCCAGGGAACTAGCGGGGTTCCCCTCTGGGGCCAACGTCCTGACTTTC.

This clone was observed a single time. The chain joins TRBV5-6 to TRBJ2-5; TRBD2 might be the D (6 bases). Germline V gene data show CDR1 as SGHDT and CDR2 as YYEEEE. This CDR3 is 15 amino acids long. V lost 2 bases and J 5 bases, leaving 16 bases between the germline ends. CDR3 in DNA: TGTGCCAGCAGCTTTTTGGTCTCCCGGGGGGAGACCCAGTACTTC. Encoded protein: CASSFLVSRGETQYF.

This clone was seen once. The rearrangement links TRBV5-4 to TRBJ2-7; the D gene is possibly TRBD1 (5 bases). The V end was cut by 0 bases, the J end by 3 bases, with 10 bases between. The CDR3 consists of 14 residues. Germline V gene lookup returns CDR1 SGHNT and CDR2 YYREEE (reference sequence). The chain's CDR3 is CASSLGQTHYEQYF. The CDR3 DNA reads as TGTGCCAGCAGCTTGGGACAGACTCACTACGAGCAGTACTTC.

The gene calls are TRBV5-4 and TRBJ1-4; TRBD1 matches 8 bases. The CDR3 runs to 16 residues. Germline CDR1 reads SGHNT; CDR2 reads YYREEE (reference sequence). J lost 3 bases, V lost 0 bases, and 4 bases had no gene match. The CDR3 loop is CASSLGGGQANEKLFF. The CDR3 DNA is TGTGCCAGCAGCTTGGGCGGGGGACAGGCTAATGAAAAACTGTTTTTT.

The V call is TRBV30, the J call TRBJ2-1; no definite D call. V lost 2 bases to trimming and J lost 7 bases, with 9 bases between them. This CDR3 spans 12 amino acids. Germline V gene lookup returns CDR1 GTSNPN and CDR2 SVGIG (reference sequence). The CDR3 loop reads CAWSTFRNEQFF. In DNA form, the CDR3 reads TGTGCCTGGAGTACCTTTCGGAATGAGCAGTTCTTC.

In this sample, this clone turned up once. The CDR3 DNA is TGTGCCAGCAGCGTAGGGACGGCAGATACGCAGTATTTT. It yields the protein CASSVGTADTQYF. The chain employs TRBV9 and TRBJ2-3; D gene uncertain. Germline CDR1 reads SGDLS; CDR2 reads YYNGEE. V dropped 0 bases and J dropped 4 bases, with 6 bases sitting between them. The CDR3 runs to 13 residues.

The rearrangement joins TRBV5-8 to TRBJ1-1, with 8 bases aligning to TRBD1. Germline lookup yields CDR1 SGHTS and CDR2 YDEGEE. J was trimmed by 1 base and V by 9 bases; bases with no gene match: 11. The CDR3 has 15 residues. In DNA, the CDR3 is TGTGCCACCTCCGACGTGACAGGGGAGAACACTGAAGCTTTCTTT. As protein: CATSDVTGENTEAFF.

V and J are TRBV10-3 and TRBJ2-1; 9 bases line up with TRBD2. Germline assignment: CDR1 ENHRY and CDR2 SYGVKD. The CDR3 covers 16 residues. With V trimmed by 6 bases and J by 3 bases, 9 bases remained unmatched. The CDR3 region has the DNA TGTGCCATCAGGGTCACTAGCGGGCGTTACTACAATGAGCAGTTCTTC. As protein: CAIRVTSGRYYNEQFF.

In its sample, this clone was seen once. The V gene is TRBV30, the J gene TRBJ2-7; TRBD2 agrees at 10 bases. V gave up 6 bases and J gave up 2 bases; unmatched junction bases: 7. Germline CDR1 GTSNPN, CDR2 SVGIG (reference sequence). The CDR3 is 14 amino acids. The CDR3: CACAFLAGAYEQYF. In DNA, the CDR3 is TGTGCCTGCGCGTTCCTAGCGGGAGCCTACGAGCAGTACTTC.

The V gene is TRBV5-6, the J gene TRBJ2-1, with 9 bases aligning to TRBD2. From germline, CDR1 is SGHDT and CDR2 YYEEEE. The junction had 3 bases not matched to a gene; V was cut back by 1 base and J by 7 bases. The CDR3 length is 14 residues. The CDR3 is CASSLPSGVNEQFF. Here the CDR3 DNA reads TGTGCCAGCAGCTTGCCTAGCGGGGTAAATGAGCAGTTCTTC.

The chain recombines TRBV28 with TRBJ2-7, with 7 bases that match TRBD2. This CDR3 region has 17 residues. The germline V gene has CDR1 MDHEN and CDR2 SYDVKM. V lost 5 bases and J lost 1; bases outside the gene matches: 14. The CDR3 protein is CASSLSSGGRPSYEQYF. The CDR3 DNA reads TGTGCCAGCAGTCTCTCTAGCGGAGGACGCCCTTCCTACGAGCAGTACTTC.

A note on this clone: A junction boundary mismatches the germline segment, possibly from a read error. This chain joins TRBV7-7 and TRBJ2-1; no definite D call. The germline gives CDR1 SSHAT, CDR2 FNYEAQ (reference sequence). This CDR3 has 13 residues. The CDR3 DNA is TGTGCTAGCAGCTTAGGATCAGCGAATGAGCAGTTCTTC. Translation gives CASSLGSANEQFF.

The chain is built from TRBV5-1 and TRBJ1-4; 8 nucleotides align to TRBD1. There are 15 residues in the CDR3. V lost 2 bases and J lost 6; bases outside the gene matches: 6. Germline CDR1 reads SGHRS; CDR2 reads YFSETQ. CDR3 bases: TGCGCCAGCAGCTTCCAGGGGGCGGTGGATGAAAAACTGTTTTTT. Its protein is CASSFQGAVDEKLFF.

This clone was recorded only once. This sequence joins TRBV18 and TRBJ2-1; TRBD2 aligns across 7 bases. The germline V gene encodes CDR1 KGHSH and CDR2 LQKENI. Trimming took 3 bases from V and 10 from J; bases not matched to a gene: 12. The CDR3 is 15 residues long. CDR3 nucleotide sequence: TGTGCCAGCTCACCTCCGGGACTAATCTCGGGCGAGCAGTTCTTC. It is translated as CASSPPGLISGEQFF.

The chain recombines TRBV5-1 with TRBJ2-3; tentative D call: TRBD2 (6 bases). From germline, CDR1 is SGHRS and CDR2 YFSETQ. V gave up 0 bases and J gave up 7 bases, with 12 bases separating them. The CDR3 loop spans 14 amino acids. CDR3 sequence: CASSLAGGSNTQYF. DNA of the CDR3: TGCGCCAGCAGCTTGGCCGGGGGTTCTAATACGCAGTATTTT. Full variable domain (remainder filled in from reference TRBV5-1 and TRBJ2-3): KAGVTQTPRYLIKTRGQQVTLSCSPISGHRSVSWYQQTPGQGLQFLFEYFSETQRNKGNFPGRFSGRQFSNSRSEMNVSTLELGDSALYLCASSLAGGSNTQYFGPGTRLTVL.

V gene TRBV2 combines with J gene TRBJ2-5, with TRBD2 matching over 8 bases. CDR3 length: 16 amino acids. Trimming took 0 bases from V and 5 from J; bases not matched to a gene: 8. In germline, CDR1 is SNHLY, CDR2 FYNNEI. The CDR3 sequence is CASSEARIAGRETQYF. DNA of the CDR3: TGTGCCAGCAGTGAAGCGCGAATAGCGGGACGGGAGACCCAGTACTTC.